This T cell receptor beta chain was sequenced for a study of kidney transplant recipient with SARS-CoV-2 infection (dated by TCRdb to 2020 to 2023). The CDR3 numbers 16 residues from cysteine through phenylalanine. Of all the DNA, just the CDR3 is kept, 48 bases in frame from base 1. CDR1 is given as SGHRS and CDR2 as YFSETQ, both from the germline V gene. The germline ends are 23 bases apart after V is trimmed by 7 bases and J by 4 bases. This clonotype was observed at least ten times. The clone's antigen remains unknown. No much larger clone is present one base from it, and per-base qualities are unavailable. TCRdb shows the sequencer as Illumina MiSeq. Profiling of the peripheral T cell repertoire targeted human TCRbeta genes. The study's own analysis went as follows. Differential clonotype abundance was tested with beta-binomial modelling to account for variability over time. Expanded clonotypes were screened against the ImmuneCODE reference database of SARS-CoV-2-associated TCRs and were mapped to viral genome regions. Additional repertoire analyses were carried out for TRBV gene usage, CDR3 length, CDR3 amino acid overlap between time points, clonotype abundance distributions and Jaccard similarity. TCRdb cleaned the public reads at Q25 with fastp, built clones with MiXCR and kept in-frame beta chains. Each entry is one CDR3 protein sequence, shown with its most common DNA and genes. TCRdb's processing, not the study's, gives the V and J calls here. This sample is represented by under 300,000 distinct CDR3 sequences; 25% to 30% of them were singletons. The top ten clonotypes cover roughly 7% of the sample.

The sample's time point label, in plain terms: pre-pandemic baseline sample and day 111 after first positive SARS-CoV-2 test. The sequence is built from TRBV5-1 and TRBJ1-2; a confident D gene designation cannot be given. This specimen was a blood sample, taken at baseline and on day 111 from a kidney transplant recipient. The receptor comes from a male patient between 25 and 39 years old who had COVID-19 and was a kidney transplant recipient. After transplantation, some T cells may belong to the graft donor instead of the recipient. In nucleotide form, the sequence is TGCGCCAGCGAGGCTGGATCGGTTCGAAAGACCTATGGCTACACCTTC. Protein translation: CASEAGSVRKTYGYTF.